These 30 T cell receptor beta chains were all obtained from the same sample, sequenced in a study of blood T cell repertoires in COVID-19 (dated by TCRdb to 2019 to 2021). The receptor library was made with the immunoSEQ multiplex PCR assay. Entries here come from immuneACCESS through TCRdb and include only in-frame sequences with V and J called. Some clones fail to appear in such tables; in the studies checked, an unresolved V gene covers under half of the shortfall, and the cause of the remainder is unknown. The sample table records approximately 150,000 clones; around 84% of these occur just once. The ten largest clones capture roughly 8% of the sample. Material: PBMCs or T cells enriched from blood (not recorded which). The receptors stem from a woman in her fifties or sixties who had recovered from COVID-19.

V is TRBV18 and J is TRBJ1-4; TRBD1 is a possible D gene (6 bases). With 2 bases removed from V and 7 bases from J, the gap between germline ends came to 14 bases. Per germline, CDR1 KGHSH and CDR2 LQKENI. The CDR3 consists of 15 residues. DNA of the CDR3: TGTGCCAGCTCACCATCCGGGACAAGTTCTGAAAAACTGTTTTTT. It specifies CASSPSGTSSEKLFF.

The chain carries TRBV5-1 and TRBJ2-7; 8 nucleotides align to TRBD1. CDR3 length: 14 residues. CDR1 SGHRS and CDR2 YFSETQ come from the germline V gene. V shed 4 bases, J shed 0 bases, and the junction held 3 bases outside the gene matches. CDR3: CASSGGQGSYEQYF. The CDR3 coding sequence is TGCGCCAGCAGCGGAGGACAGGGCTCCTACGAGCAGTACTTC.

The chain links TRBV4-3 to TRBJ2-3, with 7 positions matching TRBD1. Germline V CDR1 and CDR2: LGHNA, YSLEER. CDR3 size: 19 residues. V lost 0 bases and J lost 2; bases outside the gene matches: 14. This CDR3 reads CASSQDRVPLGQATDTQYF. In nucleotides, the CDR3 is TGCGCCAGCAGCCAAGATAGGGTCCCTCTTGGACAGGCCACAGATACGCAGTATTTT.

The gene calls are TRBV6-2 or TRBV6-3 and TRBJ2-4, with TRBD1 as a possible D gene (6 bases). Germline CDR1 MNHEY, CDR2 SVGEGT. This CDR3 is 16 amino acids long. Trimming left V 4 bases short and J 3 bases short, with 16 bases between. This CDR3 reads CASSSGDRTFKNIQYF. CDR3 nucleotide sequence: TGTGCCAGCAGTTCTGGAGACAGGACCTTCAAAAACATTCAGTACTTC.

By proportion, this clone is medium-sized. V is TRBV16 and J is TRBJ2-1; maybe TRBD2 (6 bases). CDR3 length: 16 amino acids. Looked up from germline, CDR1 is KGHSY and CDR2 is FQNENV. V gave up 0 bases and J gave up 0 bases, with 9 bases separating them. CDR3 DNA: TGTGCCAGCAGCCAATCGTACGGGAGCTCCTACAATGAGCAGTTCTTC. Residues: CASSQSYGSSYNEQFF.

The rearrangement joins TRBV11-3 to TRBJ2-4; possible D gene TRBD1, 7 bases. The CDR3 covers 14 residues. Between the trimmed V and J ends, which lost 1 base and 6 bases, there was a span of 10 bases. In germline, CDR1 is SGHNT, CDR2 YENEEA. The CDR3 protein is CASSLGRDRNIQYF. CDR3 DNA: TGTGCCAGCAGCTTAGGGCGGGACAGAAACATTCAGTACTTC.

This chain connects TRBV11-1 to TRBJ1-1; 7 nucleotides match TRBD1. Unmatched junction bases numbered 13, after V lost 5 bases and J lost 4 bases. This CDR3 spans 16 amino acids. The V gene's germline CDR1 is SGHAT and CDR2 FQDESV (reference sequence). CDR3 in DNA: TGTGCCAGCAGCCCTACAGGGGAGCGAGCTGCCACTGAAGCTTTCTTT. This codes for CASSPTGERAATEAFF. Looking up the rest from reference TRBV11-1 and TRBJ1-1 gives the full variable domain: EAEVAQSPRYKITEKSQAVAFWCDPISGHATLYWYRQILGQGPELLVQFQDESVVDDSQLPKDRFSAERLKGVDSTLKIQPAELGDSAMYLCASSPTGERAATEAFFGQGTRLTVV.

The CDR3 DNA reads TGCGCCAGCAGCTTGAACGGCCAGGGCGGATTCATGAACACTGAAGCTTTCTTT. This codes for CASSLNGQGGFMNTEAFF. The chain employs TRBV5-1 and TRBJ1-1; tentative D call: TRBD1 (5 bases). This CDR3 comprises 18 residues. Germline V CDR1 and CDR2: SGHRS, YFSETQ. Trimming pared 1 base from V and 0 bases from J, leaving 19 bases between.

DNA of the CDR3: TGCGCCAGCAGCATGGGACTAGCTTTTGGAGGAGAGACCCAGTACTTC. Amino acids: CASSMGLAFGGETQYF. This rearrangement joins TRBV5-1 to TRBJ2-5; 9 bases agree with TRBD2. Germline-derived CDR1 and CDR2 are SGHRS and YFSETQ. The V gene end was trimmed by 4 bases and the J gene end by 4 bases; junction bases not matched to a gene: 11. This CDR3 spans 16 amino acids.

The V call is TRBV6-5, the J call TRBJ2-2; 13 positions match TRBD2. Losses at the gene ends were 11 bases for V and 6 bases for J; bases not matched to a gene: 9. Germline V gene data show CDR1 as MNHEY and CDR2 as SVGAGI. The CDR3 covers 15 residues. The CDR3 loop is CASTTSGRAPGELFF. CDR3 nucleotides: TGTGCCTCCACCACTAGCGGGAGGGCCCCCGGGGAGCTGTTTTTT.

The DNA for the CDR3 is TGTGCCAGCAGTTTCGGGGGGACTAGCCTCCATGAGCAGTTCTTC. This encodes CASSFGGTSLHEQFF. This chain joins TRBV6-2 or TRBV6-3 and TRBJ2-1; 9 bases line up with TRBD2. The V segment lost 4 bases and the J segment 8 bases; nucleotides outside the gene matches: 9. The CDR3 is 15 amino acids. Germline values: CDR1 MNHEY, CDR2 SVGEGT.

The V and J genes are TRBV9 and TRBJ2-1; a possible D gene is TRBD1 (6 bases). The CDR3 length is 16 residues. The V end lost 0 bases, the J end lost 0 bases, and 10 bases lay between the germline ends. In germline, CDR1 is SGDLS, CDR2 YYNGEE. CDR3 DNA: TGTGCCAGCAGCGTAGGGGACACCGGCTCCTACAATGAGCAGTTCTTC. Amino acid sequence: CASSVGDTGSYNEQFF.

This clone was seen only a few times. Here the CDR3 reads CASSQYLAGAGYEQYF. The CDR3 DNA reads as TGTGCCAGCAGTCAATATCTAGCGGGAGCGGGGTACGAGCAGTACTTC. The V gene is TRBV5-6, the J gene TRBJ2-7, with 10 bases fitting TRBD2. The CDR3 runs to 16 residues. Germline V gene sequence: CDR1 SGHDT, CDR2 YYEEEE. With V trimmed by 5 bases and J by 4 bases, 12 bases remained unmatched.

This clone was detected once. Additional DNA sequences in this sample encode the identical CDR3. V usage is TRBV5-4 and J usage is TRBJ2-3, with 8 bases fitting TRBD2. With V trimmed by 3 bases and J by 1 base, 1 base remained unmatched. Germline V gene lookup returns CDR1 SGHNT and CDR2 YYREEE (reference sequence). The CDR3 covers 14 residues. The CDR3 loop reads CASSSRGGTDTQYF. Written as DNA, the CDR3 is TGTGCCAGCAGCTCGCGGGGGGGCACAGATACGCAGTATTTT.

Written as DNA, the CDR3 is TGCGCCAGCAGCCAAGATGCTTACAGGGGGAATCAGCCCCAGCATTTT. Translating it yields CASSQDAYRGNQPQHF. This rearrangement joins TRBV4-3 to TRBJ1-5, with 8 nucleotides matching TRBD1. Germline V lookup: CDR1 LGHNA, CDR2 YSLEER. The CDR3 totals 16 residues. Trimming cost V 0 bases and J 4 bases; bases outside gene matches: 5.

The chain combines TRBV19 with TRBJ1-6; 7 bases align to TRBD1. Trimming at V came to 6 bases and at J to 7 bases, leaving 6 bases not matched to a gene. Looked up from germline, CDR1 is LNHDA and CDR2 is SQIVND (reference sequence). The CDR3 has 14 residues. The CDR3 nucleotides read TGTGCCAGTAGCGCGGACAGGCAGAATTCACCCCTCCACTTT. The encoded protein is CASSADRQNSPLHF.

The rearrangement uses TRBV19 and TRBJ2-7; 7 bases align to TRBD1. This CDR3 is 13 amino acids long. V dropped 5 bases and J dropped 2; count of bases not matched to a gene: 3. The germline CDR1 and CDR2 sequences are LNHDA and SQIVND (reference sequence). As DNA, the CDR3 is TGTGCCAGTAGTCAGGGACAGACCTACGAGCAGTACTTC. It codes for CASSQGQTYEQYF.

The J gene is TRBJ1-1, the V gene TRBV27; D remains ambiguous. Germline-derived CDR1 and CDR2 are MNHEY and SMNVEV (reference sequence). V was shortened by 5 bases and J by 1 base, with 14 bases between the two germline ends. The CDR3 runs 15 residues. The CDR3 nucleotides read TGTGCCAGCAGTCCTCCGCCGGGAGCGAACACTGAAGCTTTCTTT. Protein product: CASSPPPGANTEAFF.

The gene calls are TRBV4-3 and TRBJ1-1; perhaps TRBD1 as D (5 bases). Trimming stripped 0 bases from V and 8 bases from J, with 13 bases between. Germline assignment: CDR1 LGHNA and CDR2 YSLEER. CDR3 length equals 14 residues. CDR3 DNA: TGCGCCAGCAGCCAAGATTCCAGGGTCCCCGAAGCTTTCTTT. It specifies CASSQDSRVPEAFF.

The gene calls are TRBV25-1 and TRBJ1-1; D ambiguous. This CDR3 region has 13 residues. CDR1 MGHDK and CDR2 SYGVNS come from the germline V gene. Trimming cost V 2 bases and J 5 bases, with 9 bases left between them. CDR3: CASSEQRGTEAFF. Written as DNA, the CDR3 is TGTGCCAGCAGTGAACAAAGAGGAACTGAAGCTTTCTTT.

The V call is TRBV12-5, the J call TRBJ1-4; D may be TRBD1 (6 bases). The CDR3 runs 18 residues. The germline gives CDR1 LGHNT, CDR2 FRNRAP. Trimming cost V 2 bases and J 0 bases, with 16 bases left between them. The CDR3 loop reads CASGLIRDTRSTNEKLFF. In nucleotides, the CDR3 is TGTGCTAGTGGTTTGATCCGGGACACCCGATCAACTAATGAAAAACTGTTTTTT.

The chain links TRBV6-2 or TRBV6-3 to TRBJ2-7; possibly TRBD2 for D (5 bases). CDR1 is MNHEY and CDR2 is SVGEGT in the germline V gene. This CDR3 spans 20 amino acids. V lost 5 bases, J lost 4 bases, and 33 bases lay in between. The CDR3, as DNA: TGTGCCAGCAGTCGGGGAACCGGACGGGATAGCAAAAGGGTCAGGTACGAGCAGTACTTC. As protein: CASSRGTGRDSKRVRYEQYF.

The chain recombines TRBV19 with TRBJ1-5; tentative D call: TRBD1 (6 bases). The germline gives CDR1 LNHDA, CDR2 SQIVND (reference sequence). This CDR3 comprises 20 residues. V was pared by 6 bases and J by 0 bases, with 27 bases between. The DNA for the CDR3 is TGTGCCAGTAGATTATTGAGTTTGGACAGCTGGGTCCTTAGCAATCAGCCCCAGCATTTT. It encodes CASRLLSLDSWVLSNQPQHF.

This rearrangement joins TRBV5-6 to TRBJ2-7, with D possibly being TRBD2 (6 bases). This CDR3 spans 15 amino acids. The germline V and J ends were trimmed by 0 bases and 0 bases, with 10 bases remaining between them. Germline-derived CDR1 and CDR2 are SGHDT and YYEEEE. CDR3 nucleotide sequence: TGTGCCAGCAGCTTGGCCGGGACTCGCTCCTACGAGCAGTACTTC. Translation gives CASSLAGTRSYEQYF.

This rearrangement joins TRBV3-1 (or the pseudogene TRBV3-2) to TRBJ2-7; TRBD2 matches 14 bases. The germline CDR1 and CDR2 sequences are LGHDT and YNNKEL (reference sequence). The V gene end was trimmed by 1 base and the J gene end by 1 base; junction bases not matched to a gene: 3. The CDR3 loop spans 17 amino acids. The CDR3 bases are TGTGCCAGCAGCCAAGGGACTAGCGGGAGGCTTTCCTACGAGCAGTACTTC. Encoded protein: CASSQGTSGRLSYEQYF.

This chain links TRBV19 with TRBJ1-5; 7 bases align to TRBD1. Germline CDR1 and CDR2: LNHDA and SQIVND (reference sequence). V shed 7 bases and J 7 bases; nucleotides not matched to a gene: 13. This CDR3 is built from 15 residues. DNA of the CDR3: TGTGCCAGTACCCATGACAGGGCGAGGGGGCAGCCCCAGCATTTT. It translates to CASTHDRARGQPQHF.

The chain links TRBV13 to TRBJ2-7, with 8 bases fitting TRBD1. The CDR3 contains 15 residues. V lost 5 bases, J lost 0 bases, and 6 bases stayed unmatched. The germline gives CDR1 PRHDT, CDR2 FYEKMQ (reference sequence). CDR3 sequence reads: CASSLDRGNSYEQYF. DNA for the CDR3: TGTGCCAGCAGCCTCGACAGGGGAAACTCCTACGAGCAGTACTTC.

The rearrangement links TRBV11-3 to TRBJ1-3; the D gene is possibly TRBD1 (5 bases). The ends were cut back, 3 bases at V and 9 bases at J, with 9 bases in the middle. The CDR3 has 12 amino acids. Per germline, CDR1 SGHNT and CDR2 YENEEA. CDR3: CASSFGGVTIYF. DNA of the CDR3: TGTGCCAGCAGCTTCGGGGGAGTCACCATATATTTT.

This clone was observed once. This chain links TRBV7-2 with TRBJ1-2; 9 bases line up with TRBD1. V lost 5 bases to trimming and J lost 7 bases; unmatched junction nucleotides: 11. Germline V gene sequence: CDR1 SGHTA, CDR2 FQGNSA. The CDR3 runs to 15 residues. CDR3: CASSKPPGQGSGYTF. The DNA for the CDR3 is TGTGCCAGCAGCAAGCCTCCGGGACAGGGATCTGGCTACACCTTC.

The chain employs TRBV5-1 and TRBJ2-1; tentative D call: TRBD2 (5 bases). The CDR3 covers 17 residues. V shed 3 bases and J shed 5 bases, with 21 bases lying between them. Germline assignment: CDR1 SGHRS and CDR2 YFSETQ. CDR3 DNA: TGCGCCAGCAGCTCCCCGGGGAAGACACTCCTACACAATGAGCAGTTCTTC. Encoded protein: CASSSPGKTLLHNEQFF.